These T cell receptor beta chains were read from a single sample in a study of shared clonotypes between healthy human individuals. Here immunoSEQ multiplex PCR was the method, and the copy in TCRdb shows in-frame clones only, minus some. The sample includes just over 2,000,000 clones, about 94% of them seen just once. Sequencing was performed on naive CD8+ T cells sorted from blood. These receptors originate from a man younger than 35 in good health. The CDR3 runs from the conserved cysteine through the conserved F or W. Each record gives: V gene, J gene, D gene, clone size, CDR3 protein, CDR3 DNA. A D gene is named only where the DNA matches it firmly. Part of the rows lack a size; the others show once, few, many or a class for expanded clones.

v_gene: TRBV5-6; j_gene: TRBJ2-1; d_gene: .; abundance: .; CDR3aa: CASSSAGYEQFF; CDR3nt: TGTGCCAGCAGCTCCGCGGGTTACGAGCAGTTCTTC
v_gene: TRBV27; j_gene: TRBJ2-2; d_gene: .; abundance: .; CDR3aa: CASAIAVGTGELFF; CDR3nt: TGTGCCAGTGCTATAGCGGTCGGCACCGGGGAGCTGTTTTTT
v_gene: TRBV5-1; j_gene: TRBJ1-1; d_gene: TRBD1; abundance: .; CDR3aa: CASSMDRLAIMNTEAFF; CDR3nt: TGCGCCAGCAGCATGGACAGGTTGGCAATCATGAACACTGAAGCTTTCTTT
v_gene: TRBV7-9; j_gene: TRBJ1-1; d_gene: .; abundance: .; CDR3aa: CASSLEIQRPEAFF; CDR3nt: TGTGCCAGCAGCTTAGAGATTCAGCGGCCTGAAGCTTTCTTT
v_gene: TRBV7-3; j_gene: TRBJ2-1; d_gene: TRBD2; abundance: .; CDR3aa: CASSLTSGPYNEQFF; CDR3nt: TGTGCCAGCAGCTTGACTAGCGGGCCATACAATGAGCAGTTCTTC
v_gene: TRBV13; j_gene: TRBJ1-2; d_gene: .; abundance: .; CDR3aa: CASSLLAGRDGGYTF; CDR3nt: TGTGCCAGCAGCTTATTAGCAGGGAGGGATGGGGGCTACACCTTC
v_gene: TRBV29-1; j_gene: TRBJ1-1; d_gene: .; abundance: few; CDR3aa: CSVESGTEAFF; CDR3nt: TGCAGCGTTGAGTCGGGCACTGAAGCTTTCTTT
v_gene: TRBV19; j_gene: TRBJ1-1; d_gene: .; abundance: once; CDR3aa: CASSHMETEAFF; CDR3nt: TGTGCCAGTAGTCACATGGAAACTGAAGCTTTCTTT
v_gene: TRBV6-9; j_gene: TRBJ2-7; d_gene: .; abundance: .; CDR3aa: CASSYTGTIYEQYF; CDR3nt: TGTGCCAGCAGTTACACCGGGACAATTTACGAGCAGTACTTC
v_gene: TRBV11-1; j_gene: TRBJ1-2; d_gene: TRBD1; abundance: .; CDR3aa: CASSLSRGVYGYTF; CDR3nt: TGTGCCAGCAGCTTATCCAGGGGGGTCTATGGCTACACCTTC
v_gene: TRBV4-1; j_gene: TRBJ1-2; d_gene: .; abundance: once; CDR3aa: CASTSGPGLDGYTF; CDR3nt: TGCGCCAGCACCTCGGGACCGGGCCTTGATGGCTACACCTTC
v_gene: TRBV7-3; j_gene: TRBJ2-3; d_gene: .; abundance: .; CDR3aa: CASSTLHADTQYF; CDR3nt: TGTGCCAGCAGCACCCTGCACGCCGATACGCAGTATTTT
v_gene: TRBV5-4; j_gene: TRBJ2-7; d_gene: TRBD1; abundance: .; CDR3aa: CASRSRDRVDEQYF; CDR3nt: TGTGCCAGCAGATCCCGGGACAGGGTGGACGAGCAGTACTTC
v_gene: TRBV30; j_gene: TRBJ1-1; d_gene: .; abundance: .; CDR3aa: CAWSVGWNEAFF; CDR3nt: TGTGCCTGGAGTGTAGGGTGGAATGAAGCTTTCTTT
v_gene: TRBV28; j_gene: TRBJ2-2; d_gene: TRBD1; abundance: .; CDR3aa: CASSLVQGAPSGELFF; CDR3nt: TGTGCCAGCAGTTTGGTCCAGGGGGCGCCGAGCGGGGAGCTGTTTTTT
v_gene: TRBV27; j_gene: TRBJ2-5; d_gene: TRBD1; abundance: .; CDR3aa: CASSLTRGRRETQYF; CDR3nt: TGTGCCAGCAGTTTAACAAGGGGGCGCCGGGAGACCCAGTACTTC
v_gene: TRBV6-5; j_gene: TRBJ2-7; d_gene: TRBD1; abundance: once; CDR3aa: CASSPDRDSSYEQYF; CDR3nt: TGTGCCAGCAGTCCGGACCGGGACAGCTCCTACGAGCAGTACTTC
v_gene: TRBV29-1; j_gene: TRBJ2-7; d_gene: .; abundance: .; CDR3aa: CSVVSIEQYF; CDR3nt: TGCAGCGTTGTCTCTATCGAGCAGTACTTC
v_gene: TRBV7-9; j_gene: TRBJ2-1; d_gene: .; abundance: .; CDR3aa: CASSASWNEQFF; CDR3nt: TGTGCCAGCAGCGCTAGCTGGAATGAGCAGTTCTTC
v_gene: TRBV29-1; j_gene: TRBJ1-3; d_gene: .; abundance: .; CDR3aa: CSVEDPLDRGNTIYF; CDR3nt: TGCAGCGTTGAAGATCCCCTAGATCGGGGAAACACCATATATTTT
v_gene: TRBV13; j_gene: TRBJ2-7; d_gene: TRBD1; abundance: .; CDR3aa: CASRGQDLTREQYF; CDR3nt: TGTGCCAGCAGGGGACAGGACCTTACGCGCGAGCAGTACTTC
v_gene: TRBV6-5; j_gene: TRBJ1-5; d_gene: .; abundance: .; CDR3aa: CASRSGYTTNQPQHF; CDR3nt: TGTGCCAGCAGATCCGGGTATACTACCAATCAGCCCCAGCATTTT
v_gene: TRBV6-6; j_gene: TRBJ2-7; d_gene: .; abundance: .; CDR3aa: CASSYSNGNEQYF; CDR3nt: TGTGCCAGCAGTTACTCGAACGGGAACGAGCAGTACTTC
v_gene: TRBV10-3; j_gene: TRBJ2-1; d_gene: .; abundance: .; CDR3aa: CAISDEEDNEQFF; CDR3nt: TGTGCCATCAGTGATGAGGAGGACAATGAGCAGTTCTTC
v_gene: TRBV2; j_gene: TRBJ2-3; d_gene: TRBD2; abundance: .; CDR3aa: CASSVLAGLTDTQYF; CDR3nt: TGTGCCAGCAGTGTACTAGCGGGGCTCACAGATACGCAGTATTTT
v_gene: TRBV5-6; j_gene: TRBJ2-7; d_gene: TRBD2; abundance: .; CDR3aa: CASSSRTSGNYEQYF; CDR3nt: TGTGCCAGCAGCTCGCGGACTAGCGGTAACTACGAGCAGTACTTC
v_gene: TRBV29-1; j_gene: TRBJ2-1; d_gene: TRBD2; abundance: .; CDR3aa: CSVDTSGSGNEQFF; CDR3nt: TGCAGCGTTGACACTAGCGGGAGTGGAAATGAGCAGTTCTTC
v_gene: TRBV5-1; j_gene: TRBJ2-7; d_gene: .; abundance: .; CDR3aa: CASSLIEGGTYEQYF; CDR3nt: TGCGCCAGCAGCTTGATTGAGGGGGGGACCTACGAGCAGTACTTC
v_gene: TRBV28; j_gene: TRBJ1-5; d_gene: .; abundance: once; CDR3aa: CASNHATEFRSQPQHF; CDR3nt: TGTGCCAGCAACCATGCGACAGAATTCCGGAGTCAGCCCCAGCATTTT
v_gene: TRBV5-1; j_gene: TRBJ2-7; d_gene: .; abundance: few; CDR3aa: CASSSQGLESNEQYF; CDR3nt: TGCGCCAGCAGCTCCCAGGGGCTGGAGAGCAACGAGCAGTACTTC
v_gene: TRBV9; j_gene: TRBJ2-4; d_gene: .; abundance: once; CDR3aa: CASSPGSPGDIQYF; CDR3nt: TGTGCCAGCAGCCCCGGGAGTCCTGGGGACATTCAGTACTTC
v_gene: TRBV4-3; j_gene: TRBJ2-5; d_gene: .; abundance: .; CDR3aa: CASSQDLYRQETQYF; CDR3nt: TGCGCCAGCAGCCAAGATCTTTATAGACAAGAGACCCAGTACTTC
v_gene: TRBV29-1; j_gene: TRBJ2-7; d_gene: TRBD1; abundance: .; CDR3aa: CSVGGLQGAVEQYF; CDR3nt: TGCAGCGTCGGAGGGTTGCAGGGGGCGGTCGAGCAGTACTTC
v_gene: TRBV5-1; j_gene: TRBJ2-5; d_gene: .; abundance: .; CDR3aa: CASSLGPGHFQETQYF; CDR3nt: TGCGCCAGCAGCTTGGGGCCAGGACACTTCCAAGAGACCCAGTACTTC
v_gene: TRBV11-2; j_gene: TRBJ1-1; d_gene: .; abundance: .; CDR3aa: CASSLGDGGREAFF; CDR3nt: TGTGCCAGCAGCTTAGGGGACGGTGGACGGGAAGCTTTCTTT